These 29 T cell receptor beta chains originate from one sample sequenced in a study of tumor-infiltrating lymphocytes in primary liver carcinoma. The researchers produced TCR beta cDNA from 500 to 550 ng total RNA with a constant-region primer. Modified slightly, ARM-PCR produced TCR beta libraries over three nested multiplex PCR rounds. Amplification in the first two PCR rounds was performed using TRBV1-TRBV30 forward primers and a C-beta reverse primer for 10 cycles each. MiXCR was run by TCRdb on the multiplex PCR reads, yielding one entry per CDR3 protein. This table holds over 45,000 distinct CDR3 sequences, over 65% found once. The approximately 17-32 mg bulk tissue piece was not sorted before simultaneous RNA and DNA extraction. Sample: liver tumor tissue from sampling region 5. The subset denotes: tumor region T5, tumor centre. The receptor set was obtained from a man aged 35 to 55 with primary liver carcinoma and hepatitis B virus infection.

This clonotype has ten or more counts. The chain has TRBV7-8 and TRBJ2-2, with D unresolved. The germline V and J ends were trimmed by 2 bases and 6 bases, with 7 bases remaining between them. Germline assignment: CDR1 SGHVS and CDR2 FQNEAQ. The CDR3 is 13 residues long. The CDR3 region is CASSLPPPGELFF. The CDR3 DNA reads TGTGCCAGCAGCTTACCCCCACCCGGGGAGCTGTTTTTT.

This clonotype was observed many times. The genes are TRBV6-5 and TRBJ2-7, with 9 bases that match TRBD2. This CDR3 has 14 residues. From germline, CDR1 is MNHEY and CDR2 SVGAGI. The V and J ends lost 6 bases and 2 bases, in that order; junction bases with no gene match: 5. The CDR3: CASRGAGGPYEQYF. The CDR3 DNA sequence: TGTGCCAGCAGAGGGGCGGGAGGGCCCTACGAGCAGTACTTC.

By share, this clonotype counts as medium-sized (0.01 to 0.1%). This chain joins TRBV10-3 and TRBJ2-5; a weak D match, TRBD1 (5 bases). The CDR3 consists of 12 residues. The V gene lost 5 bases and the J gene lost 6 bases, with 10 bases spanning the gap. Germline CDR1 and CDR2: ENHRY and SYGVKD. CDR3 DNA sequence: TGTGCCATCAGTCTGGACAAACAGACCCAGTACTTC. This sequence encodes CAISLDKQTQYF.

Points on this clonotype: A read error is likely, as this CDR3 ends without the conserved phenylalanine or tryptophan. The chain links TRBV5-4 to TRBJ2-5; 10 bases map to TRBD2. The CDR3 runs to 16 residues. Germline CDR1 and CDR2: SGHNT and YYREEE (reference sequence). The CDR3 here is CAGSTLSGRLQETQYL. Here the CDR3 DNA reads TGTGCCGGCAGCACCCTTAGCGGGAGGCTTCAAGAGACCCAGTACTTA.

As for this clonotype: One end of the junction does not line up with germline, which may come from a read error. The CDR3 is CSASRLAGSYEQYF. The CDR3 DNA reads as TGCAGTGCTTCTCGACTAGCGGGGTCCTATGAGCAGTACTTC. The gene calls are TRBV20-1 and TRBJ2-7; TRBD2 aligns across 11 bases. Germline-derived CDR1 and CDR2 are DFQATT and SNEGSKA (reference sequence). The CDR3 covers 14 residues.

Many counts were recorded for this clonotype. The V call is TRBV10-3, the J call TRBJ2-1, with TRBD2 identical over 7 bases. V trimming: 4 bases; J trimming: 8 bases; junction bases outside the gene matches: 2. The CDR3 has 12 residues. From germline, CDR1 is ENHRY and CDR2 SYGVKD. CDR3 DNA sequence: TGTGCCATCAGTGGGGGGGGGGATGAGCAGTTCTTC. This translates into CAISGGGDEQFF.

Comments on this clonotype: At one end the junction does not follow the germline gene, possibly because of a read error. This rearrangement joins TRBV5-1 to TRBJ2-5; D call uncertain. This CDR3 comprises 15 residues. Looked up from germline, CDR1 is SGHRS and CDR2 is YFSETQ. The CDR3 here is CASNLSPQGFETQYF. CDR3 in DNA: TGCGCCAGCAACTTGTCGCCACAAGGGTTCGAGACCCAGTACTTC.

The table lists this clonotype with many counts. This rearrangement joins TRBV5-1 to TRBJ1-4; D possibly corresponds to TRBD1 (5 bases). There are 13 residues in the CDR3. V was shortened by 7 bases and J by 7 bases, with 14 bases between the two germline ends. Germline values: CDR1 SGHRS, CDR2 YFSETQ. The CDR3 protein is CASAMGDTEKLFF. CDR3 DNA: TGCGCCAGCGCCATGGGGGATACTGAAAAACTGTTTTTT.

The CDR3 loop is CASNDREQPQHF. CDR3 sequence (DNA): TGCGCCAGCAATGACCGGGAGCAGCCCCAGCATTTT. The chain has TRBV10-1 and TRBJ1-5; D unclear. Trimming left V 7 bases short and J 7 bases short, with 11 bases between. Germline V CDR1 and CDR2: WNHNN, SYGVQD (reference sequence). This CDR3 has 12 residues.

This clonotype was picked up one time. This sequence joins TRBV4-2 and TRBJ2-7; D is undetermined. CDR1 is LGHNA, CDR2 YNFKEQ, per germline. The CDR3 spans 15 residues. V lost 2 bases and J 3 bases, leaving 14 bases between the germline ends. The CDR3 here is CASSQCDKGVYEQYF. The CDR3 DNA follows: TGTGCCAGCAGCCAATGTGACAAGGGTGTCTACGAGCAGTACTTC.

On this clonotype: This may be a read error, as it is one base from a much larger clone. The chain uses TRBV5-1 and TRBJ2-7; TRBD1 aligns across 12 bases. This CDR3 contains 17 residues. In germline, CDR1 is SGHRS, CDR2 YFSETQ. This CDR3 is CASSFFPGQGAVDEHYF. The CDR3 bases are TGCGCCAGCAGCTTTTTCCCGGGACAGGGGGCGGTCGACGAGCACTACTTC. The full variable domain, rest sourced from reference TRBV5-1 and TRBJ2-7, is KAGVTQTPRYLIKTRGQQVTLSCSPISGHRSVSWYQQTPGQGLQFLFEYFSETQRNKGNFPGRFSGRQFSNSRSEMNVSTLELGDSALYLCASSFFPGQGAVDEHYFGPGTRLTVT.

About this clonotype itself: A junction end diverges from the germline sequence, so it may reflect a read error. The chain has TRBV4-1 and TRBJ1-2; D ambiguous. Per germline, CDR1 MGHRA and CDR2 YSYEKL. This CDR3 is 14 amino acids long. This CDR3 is CTSSHREGRYDYTF. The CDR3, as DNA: TGCACCAGCAGTCATAGAGAAGGGCGCTATGACTACACCTTC.

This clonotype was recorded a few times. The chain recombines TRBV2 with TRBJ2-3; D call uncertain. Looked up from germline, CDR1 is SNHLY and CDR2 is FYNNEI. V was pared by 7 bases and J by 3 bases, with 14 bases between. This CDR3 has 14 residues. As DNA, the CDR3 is TGTGCCAGCAAGGGAAGGGTGGCAACAGATACGCAGTATTTT. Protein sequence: CASKGRVATDTQYF.

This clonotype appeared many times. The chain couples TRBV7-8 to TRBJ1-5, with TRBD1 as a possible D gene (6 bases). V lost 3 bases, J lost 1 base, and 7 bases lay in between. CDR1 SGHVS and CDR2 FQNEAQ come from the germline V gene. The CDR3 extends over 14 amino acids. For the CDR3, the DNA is TGTGCCAGCAGCTTTGGACAGAGCAATCAGCCCCAGCATTTT. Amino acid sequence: CASSFGQSNQPQHF.

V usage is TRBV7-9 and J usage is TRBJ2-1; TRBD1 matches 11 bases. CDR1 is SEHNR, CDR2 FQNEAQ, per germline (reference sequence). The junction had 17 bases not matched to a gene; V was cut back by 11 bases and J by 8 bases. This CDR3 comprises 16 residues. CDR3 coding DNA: TGTGCCTGCATCACCTCCGGGACAGGGGGTATCGATGAGCAGTTCTTC. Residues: CACITSGTGGIDEQFF. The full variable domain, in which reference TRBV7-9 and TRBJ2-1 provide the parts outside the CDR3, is DTGVSQNPRHKITKRGQNVTFRCDPISEHNRLYWYRQTLGQGPEFLTYFQNEAQLEKSRLLSDRFSAERPKGSFSTLEIQRTEQGDSAMYLCACITSGTGGIDEQFFGPGTRLTVL.

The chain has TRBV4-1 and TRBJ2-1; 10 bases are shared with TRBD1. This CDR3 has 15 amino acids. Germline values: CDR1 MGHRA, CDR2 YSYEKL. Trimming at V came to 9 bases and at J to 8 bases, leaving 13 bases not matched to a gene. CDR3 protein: CASNYRQGARDEQFF. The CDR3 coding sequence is TGCGCCAGTAACTACCGACAGGGGGCGAGAGATGAGCAGTTCTTC.

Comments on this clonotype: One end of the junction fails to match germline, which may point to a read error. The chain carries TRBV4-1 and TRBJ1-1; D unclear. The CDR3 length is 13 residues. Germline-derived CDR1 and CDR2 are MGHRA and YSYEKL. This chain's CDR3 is CASSQDGDTEAFF. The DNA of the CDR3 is TGTGCCAGCAGCCAAGATGGGGACACTGAAGCTTTCTTT.

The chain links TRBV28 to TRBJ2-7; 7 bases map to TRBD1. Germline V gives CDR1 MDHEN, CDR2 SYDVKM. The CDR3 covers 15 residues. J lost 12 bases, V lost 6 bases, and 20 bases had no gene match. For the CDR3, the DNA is TGTGCCAGCAGCCCACAAAGGGGGCAACCTTACGGGCGGTACTTC. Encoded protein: CASSPQRGQPYGRYF.

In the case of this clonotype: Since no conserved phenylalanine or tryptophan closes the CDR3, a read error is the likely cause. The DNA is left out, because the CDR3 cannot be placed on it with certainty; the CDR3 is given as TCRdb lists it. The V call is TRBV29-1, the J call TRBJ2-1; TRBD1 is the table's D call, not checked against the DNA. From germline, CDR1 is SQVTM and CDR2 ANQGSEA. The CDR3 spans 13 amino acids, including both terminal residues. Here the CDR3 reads CSVDRGGADEQLL.

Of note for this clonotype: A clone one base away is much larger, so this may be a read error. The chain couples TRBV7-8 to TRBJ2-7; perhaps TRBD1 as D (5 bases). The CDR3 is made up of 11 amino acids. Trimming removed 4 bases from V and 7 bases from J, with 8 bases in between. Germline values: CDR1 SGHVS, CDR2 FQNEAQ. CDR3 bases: TGTGCCAGCAGCTCAAGGACAGAGCAGTACTTC. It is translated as CASSSRTEQYF.

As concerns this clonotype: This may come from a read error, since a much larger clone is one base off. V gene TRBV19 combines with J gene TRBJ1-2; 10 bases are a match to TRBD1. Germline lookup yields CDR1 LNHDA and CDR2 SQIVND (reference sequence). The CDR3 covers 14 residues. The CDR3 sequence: CASSMTGGIYGYSF. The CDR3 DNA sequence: TGTGCCAGTAGTATGACAGGGGGCATCTATGGCTACTCCTTC. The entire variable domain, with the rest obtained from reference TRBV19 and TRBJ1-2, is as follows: DGGITQSPKYLFRKEGQNVTLSCEQNLNHDAMYWYRQDPGQGLRLIYYSQIVNDFQKGDIAEGYSVSREKKESFPLTVTSAQKNPTAFYLCASSMTGGIYGYSFGSGTRLTVV.

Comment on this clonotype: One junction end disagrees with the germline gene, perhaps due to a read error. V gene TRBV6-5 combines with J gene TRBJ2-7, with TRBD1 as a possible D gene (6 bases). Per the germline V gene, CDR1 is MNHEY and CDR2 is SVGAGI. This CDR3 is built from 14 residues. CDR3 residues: CASRYSMQGHEQYF. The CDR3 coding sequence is TGTGCCAGCCGTTACTCTATGCAGGGGCACGAGCAGTACTTC.

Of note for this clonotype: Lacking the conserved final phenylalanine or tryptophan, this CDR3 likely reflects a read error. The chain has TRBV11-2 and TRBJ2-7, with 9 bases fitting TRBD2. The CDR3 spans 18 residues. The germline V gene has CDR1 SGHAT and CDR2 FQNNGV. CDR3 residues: CANSLSVGLARGGYEQYL. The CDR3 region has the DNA TGTGCCAACAGCTTATCCGTTGGACTAGCGAGAGGGGGGTACGAGCAGTACCTC.

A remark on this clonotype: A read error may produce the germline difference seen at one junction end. The CDR3 DNA is TGTGCCAGCAACTTAACCGTTGTACTAGCGGGAGGGGGGTACGAGCAGTACTTC. The encoded protein is CASNLTVVLAGGGYEQYF. This chain uses TRBV11-2 with TRBJ2-7; 13 bases map to TRBD2. The CDR3 contains 18 residues. Germline V lookup: CDR1 SGHAT, CDR2 FQNNGV.

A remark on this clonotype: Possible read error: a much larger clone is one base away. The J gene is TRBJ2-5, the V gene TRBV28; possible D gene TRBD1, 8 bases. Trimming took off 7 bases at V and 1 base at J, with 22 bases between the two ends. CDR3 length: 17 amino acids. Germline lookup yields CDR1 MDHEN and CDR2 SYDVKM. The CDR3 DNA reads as TGTGCCAGCATTTCCATCCAACAGGGGGGGGTCCAAGAGACCCAGTACTTC. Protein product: CASISIQQGGVQETQYF.

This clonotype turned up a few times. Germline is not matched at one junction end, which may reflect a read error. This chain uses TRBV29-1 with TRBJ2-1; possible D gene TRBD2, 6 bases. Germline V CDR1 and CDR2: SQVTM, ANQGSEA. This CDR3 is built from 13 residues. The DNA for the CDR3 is TGCAGCGGCGGGACGCCGAACAACAATGAGCAGATCTTC. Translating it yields CSGGTPNNNEQIF.

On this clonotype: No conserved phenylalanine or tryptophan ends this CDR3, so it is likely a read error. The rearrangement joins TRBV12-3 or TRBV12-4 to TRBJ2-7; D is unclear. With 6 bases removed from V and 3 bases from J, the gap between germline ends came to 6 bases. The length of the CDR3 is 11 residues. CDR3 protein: CASSKSYEQYL. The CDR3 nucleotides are TGTGCCAGCAGCAAAAGCTACGAGCAGTACCTC.

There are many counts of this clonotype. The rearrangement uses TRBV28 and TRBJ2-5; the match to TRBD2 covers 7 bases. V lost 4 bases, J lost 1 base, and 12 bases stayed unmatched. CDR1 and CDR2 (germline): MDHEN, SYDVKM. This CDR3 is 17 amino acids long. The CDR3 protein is CASSSISSGGSQETQYF. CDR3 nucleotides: TGTGCCAGCAGTTCCATTTCTAGCGGAGGCTCCCAAGAGACCCAGTACTTC.

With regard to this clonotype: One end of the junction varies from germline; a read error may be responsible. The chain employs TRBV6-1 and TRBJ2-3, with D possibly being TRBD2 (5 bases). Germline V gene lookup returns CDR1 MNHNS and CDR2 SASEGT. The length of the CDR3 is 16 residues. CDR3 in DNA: TGTGTCAGCAGTCAATTAGAGGGTTTAACCACAGATACGCAGTGTTTT. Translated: CVSSQLEGLTTDTQCF.